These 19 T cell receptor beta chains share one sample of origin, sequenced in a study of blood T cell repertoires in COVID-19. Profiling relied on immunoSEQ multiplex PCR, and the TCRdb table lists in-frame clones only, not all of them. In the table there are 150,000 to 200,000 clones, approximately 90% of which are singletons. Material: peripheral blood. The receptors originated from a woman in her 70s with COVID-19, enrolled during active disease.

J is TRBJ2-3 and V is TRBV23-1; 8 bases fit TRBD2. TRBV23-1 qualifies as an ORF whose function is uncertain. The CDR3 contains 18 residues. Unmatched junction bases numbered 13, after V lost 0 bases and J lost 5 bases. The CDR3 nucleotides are TGCGCCAGCAGTCAATCCCAACTACTAGCGGAGGGGGGAGATACGCAGTATTTT. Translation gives CASSQSQLLAEGGDTQYF.

The CDR3 DNA reads TGTGCCAGCAGCTTTAAGACAGACCCCTATGGCTACACCTTC. Its protein product is CASSFKTDPYGYTF. The chain is built from TRBV7-9 and TRBJ1-2, with D possibly matching TRBD1 (5 bases). The V end was cut by 3 bases, the J end by 4 bases, with 12 bases between. The CDR3 runs 14 residues. Germline CDR1 and CDR2: SEHNR and FQNEAQ (reference sequence).

The DNA of the CDR3 is TGCACCAGCAGCCAAGAAGGGACTAGCGGGAGCTATGAGCAGTTCTTC. Translated: CTSSQEGTSGSYEQFF. This sequence joins TRBV1 and TRBJ2-1; no DNA check was done on the table's D call, TRBD2. TRBV1 is deemed a pseudogene. The CDR3 extends over 16 amino acids.

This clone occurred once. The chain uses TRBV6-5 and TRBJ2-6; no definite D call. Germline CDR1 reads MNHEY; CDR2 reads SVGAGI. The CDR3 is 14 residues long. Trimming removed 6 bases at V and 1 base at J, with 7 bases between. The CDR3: CASSENSGANVLTF. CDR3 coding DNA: TGTGCCAGCAGCGAGAATTCTGGGGCCAACGTCCTGACTTTC.

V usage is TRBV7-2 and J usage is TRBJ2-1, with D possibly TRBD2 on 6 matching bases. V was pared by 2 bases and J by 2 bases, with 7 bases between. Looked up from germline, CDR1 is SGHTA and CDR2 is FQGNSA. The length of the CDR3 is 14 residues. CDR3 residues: CASSLRGTYNEQFF. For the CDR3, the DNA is TGTGCCAGCAGCTTACGCGGGACCTACAATGAGCAGTTCTTC.

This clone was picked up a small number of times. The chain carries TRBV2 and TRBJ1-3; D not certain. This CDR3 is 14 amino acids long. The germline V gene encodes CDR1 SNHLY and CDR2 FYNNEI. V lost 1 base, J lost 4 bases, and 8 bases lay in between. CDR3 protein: CASSEGRAGNTIYF. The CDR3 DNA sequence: TGTGCCAGCAGTGAAGGGAGGGCAGGAAACACCATATATTTT.

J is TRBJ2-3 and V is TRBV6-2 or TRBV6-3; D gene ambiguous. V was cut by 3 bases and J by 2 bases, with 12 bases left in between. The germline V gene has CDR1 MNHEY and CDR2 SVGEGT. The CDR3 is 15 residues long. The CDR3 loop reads CASSYSAVYTDTQYF. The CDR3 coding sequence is TGTGCCAGCAGTTATTCTGCGGTGTACACAGATACGCAGTATTTT.

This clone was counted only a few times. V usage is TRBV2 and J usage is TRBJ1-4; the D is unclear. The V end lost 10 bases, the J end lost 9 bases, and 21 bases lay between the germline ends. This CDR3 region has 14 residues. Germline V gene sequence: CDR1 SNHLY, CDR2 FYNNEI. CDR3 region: CATNVHTKMKKLFF. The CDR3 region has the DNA TGTGCCACCAACGTACATACTAAAATGAAAAAACTGTTTTTT.

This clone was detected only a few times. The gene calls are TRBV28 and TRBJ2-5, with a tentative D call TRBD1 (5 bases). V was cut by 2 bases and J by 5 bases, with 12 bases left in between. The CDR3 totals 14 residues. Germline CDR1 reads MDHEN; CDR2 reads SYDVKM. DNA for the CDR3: TGTGCCAGCAGTTTAAATACAGGTTTCGAGACCCAGTACTTC. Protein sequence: CASSLNTGFETQYF.

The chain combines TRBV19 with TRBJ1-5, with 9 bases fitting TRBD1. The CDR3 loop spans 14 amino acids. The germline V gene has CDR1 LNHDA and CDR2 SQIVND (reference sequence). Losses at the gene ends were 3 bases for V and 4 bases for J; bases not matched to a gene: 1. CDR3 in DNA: TGTGCCAGTAGTATCGGGACAGGGAATCAGCCCCAGCATTTT. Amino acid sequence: CASSIGTGNQPQHF. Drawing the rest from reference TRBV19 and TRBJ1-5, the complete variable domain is DGGITQSPKYLFRKEGQNVTLSCEQNLNHDAMYWYRQDPGQGLRLIYYSQIVNDFQKGDIAEGYSVSREKKESFPLTVTSAQKNPTAFYLCASSIGTGNQPQHFGDGTRLSIL.

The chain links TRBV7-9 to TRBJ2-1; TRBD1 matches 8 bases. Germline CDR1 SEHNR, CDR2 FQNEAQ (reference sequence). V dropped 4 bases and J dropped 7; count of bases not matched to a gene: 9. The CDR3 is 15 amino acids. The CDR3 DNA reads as TGTGCCAGCAGCTCGTCCCGGGACAGGACTAATGAGCAGTTCTTC. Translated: CASSSSRDRTNEQFF.

In DNA form, the CDR3 reads TGCGCCAGCAGCCTCGGTAGGGGGCTGGGGGACATTCAGTACTTC. This sequence encodes CASSLGRGLGDIQYF. The chain carries TRBV4-1 and TRBJ2-4; TRBD1 matches at 7 bases. Trimming at V came to 4 bases and at J to 8 bases, leaving 11 bases not matched to a gene. Germline V lookup: CDR1 MGHRA, CDR2 YSYEKL. This CDR3 is 15 amino acids long.

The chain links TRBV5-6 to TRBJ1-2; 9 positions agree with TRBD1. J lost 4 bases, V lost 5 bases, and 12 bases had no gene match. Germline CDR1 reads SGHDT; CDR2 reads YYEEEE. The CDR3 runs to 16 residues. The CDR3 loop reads CASSYNRDRALYGYTF. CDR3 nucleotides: TGTGCCAGCAGTTATAACCGGGACAGGGCTCTCTATGGCTACACCTTC.

CDR3 nucleotides: TGTGCCAGCAGCTTGGACAGCTATAGCAATCAGCCCCAGCATTTT. Translating gives CASSLDSYSNQPQHF. This rearrangement joins TRBV5-5 to TRBJ1-5; D unresolved. This CDR3 contains 15 residues. V was trimmed by 0 bases and J by 0 bases, leaving 7 bases between them. Germline V gene data show CDR1 as SGHKS and CDR2 as YYEKEE (reference sequence).

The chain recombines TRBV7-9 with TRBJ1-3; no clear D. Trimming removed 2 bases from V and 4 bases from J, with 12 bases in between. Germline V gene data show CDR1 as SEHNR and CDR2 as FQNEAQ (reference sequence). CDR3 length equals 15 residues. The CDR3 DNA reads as TGTGCCAGCAGCTTATCCTTAAGCCCCGGAAACACCATATATTTT. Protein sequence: CASSLSLSPGNTIYF. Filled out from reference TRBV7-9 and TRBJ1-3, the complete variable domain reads DTGVSQNPRHKITKRGQNVTFRCDPISEHNRLYWYRQTLGQGPEFLTYFQNEAQLEKSRLLSDRFSAERPKGSFSTLEIQRTEQGDSAMYLCASSLSLSPGNTIYFGEGSWLTVV.

DNA for the CDR3: TGTGCCTGGAGCGGTCCCCCGGGTCGGCAGTTCTTC. Encoded protein: CAWSGPPGRQFF. V gene TRBV30 combines with J gene TRBJ2-1; no clear D gene. CDR3 length: 12 amino acids. V shed 3 bases and J shed 12 bases, with 15 bases lying between them. Germline V gene lookup returns CDR1 GTSNPN and CDR2 SVGIG (reference sequence).

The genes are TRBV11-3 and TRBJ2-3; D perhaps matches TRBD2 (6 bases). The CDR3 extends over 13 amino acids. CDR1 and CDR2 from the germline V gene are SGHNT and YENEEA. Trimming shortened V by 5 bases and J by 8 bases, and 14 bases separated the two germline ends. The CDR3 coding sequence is TGTGCCAGCAGCCTTCCCGGCGGGGTTACGCAGTATTTT. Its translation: CASSLPGGVTQYF.

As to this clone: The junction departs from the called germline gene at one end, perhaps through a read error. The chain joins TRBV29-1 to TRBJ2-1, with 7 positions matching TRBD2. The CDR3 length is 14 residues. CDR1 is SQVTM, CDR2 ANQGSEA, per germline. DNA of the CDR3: TGCAGCGCTGAACGGGGGGTCTCCTACAATGAGCAGTTCTTC. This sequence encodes CSAERGVSYNEQFF.

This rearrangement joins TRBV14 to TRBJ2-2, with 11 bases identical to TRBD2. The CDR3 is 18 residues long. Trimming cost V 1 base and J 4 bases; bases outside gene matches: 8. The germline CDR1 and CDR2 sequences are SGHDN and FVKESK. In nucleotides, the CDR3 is TGTGCCAGCAGCCAAGGGGTATCTAGCGGGAGGAGCACCGGGGAGCTGTTTTTT. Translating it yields CASSQGVSSGRSTGELFF.